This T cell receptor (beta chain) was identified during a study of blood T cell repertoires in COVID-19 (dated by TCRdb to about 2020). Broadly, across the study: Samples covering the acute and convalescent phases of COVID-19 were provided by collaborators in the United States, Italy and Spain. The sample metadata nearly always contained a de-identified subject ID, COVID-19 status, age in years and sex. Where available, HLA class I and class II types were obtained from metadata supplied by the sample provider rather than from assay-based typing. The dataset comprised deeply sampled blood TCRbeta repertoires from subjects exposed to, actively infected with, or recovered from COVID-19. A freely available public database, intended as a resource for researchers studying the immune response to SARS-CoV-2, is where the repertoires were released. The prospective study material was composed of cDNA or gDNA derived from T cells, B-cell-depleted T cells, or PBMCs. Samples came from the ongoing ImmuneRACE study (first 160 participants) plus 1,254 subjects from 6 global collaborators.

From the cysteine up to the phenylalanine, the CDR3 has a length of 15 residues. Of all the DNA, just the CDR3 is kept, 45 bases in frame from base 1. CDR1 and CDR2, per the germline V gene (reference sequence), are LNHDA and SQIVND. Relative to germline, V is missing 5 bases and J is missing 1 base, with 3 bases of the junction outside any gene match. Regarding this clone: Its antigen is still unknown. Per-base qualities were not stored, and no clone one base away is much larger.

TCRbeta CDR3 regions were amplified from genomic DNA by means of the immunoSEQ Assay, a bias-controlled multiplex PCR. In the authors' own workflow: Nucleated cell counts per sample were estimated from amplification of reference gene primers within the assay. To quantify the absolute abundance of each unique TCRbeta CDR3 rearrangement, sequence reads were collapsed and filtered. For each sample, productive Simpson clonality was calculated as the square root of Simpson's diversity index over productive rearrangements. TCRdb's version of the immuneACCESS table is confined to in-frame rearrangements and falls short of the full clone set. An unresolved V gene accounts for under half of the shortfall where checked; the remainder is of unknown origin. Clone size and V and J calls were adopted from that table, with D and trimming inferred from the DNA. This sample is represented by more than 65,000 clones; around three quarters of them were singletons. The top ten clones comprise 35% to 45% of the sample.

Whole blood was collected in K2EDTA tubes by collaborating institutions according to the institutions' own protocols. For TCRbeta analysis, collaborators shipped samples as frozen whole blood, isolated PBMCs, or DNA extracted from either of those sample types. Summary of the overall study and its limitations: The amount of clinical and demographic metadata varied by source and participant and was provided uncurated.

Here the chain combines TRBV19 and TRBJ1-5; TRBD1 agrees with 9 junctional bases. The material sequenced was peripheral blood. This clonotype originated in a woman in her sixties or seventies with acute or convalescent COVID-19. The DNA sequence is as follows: TGTGCCAGTAGTGTAGGGACAGGGAGCAATCAGCCCCAGCATTTT. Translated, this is CASSVGTGSNQPQHF.